This entry features one T cell receptor beta chain sequence. This sample was taken from a study of blood T cell repertoires in COVID-19. Study details: The United States, Italy and Spain provided the acute and convalescent COVID-19 samples.

The germline V gene encodes CDR1 MNHEY and CDR2 SVGAGI. V lost 2 bases, J lost 7 bases, and 11 bases stayed unmatched. This CDR3 contains 15 residues. Enrollees, about 18 to 89 years old, lived in 20 to 25 US areas. Per the original methods: Nucleated cell number was recorded as an estimate derived from reference gene primer amplification. Libraries were prepared by immunoSEQ multiplex PCR; TCRdb keeps only in-frame clonotypes and omits some of them. The V and J calls and the clone size are those of that table, but D and trimming were determined from the DNA. The table has 360,000 or so clones, around nine tenths seen once.

The sequence derives from a woman in her 30s who had been exposed to COVID-19. This rearrangement joins TRBV6-5 to TRBJ2-7, with 7 bases that match TRBD1. Material for sequencing was PBMCs or T cells enriched from blood (not recorded which). CDR3: CASSYHEGQTLEQYF. CDR3 sequence (DNA): TGTGCCAGCAGTTACCATGAGGGACAGACCCTGGAGCAGTACTTC.